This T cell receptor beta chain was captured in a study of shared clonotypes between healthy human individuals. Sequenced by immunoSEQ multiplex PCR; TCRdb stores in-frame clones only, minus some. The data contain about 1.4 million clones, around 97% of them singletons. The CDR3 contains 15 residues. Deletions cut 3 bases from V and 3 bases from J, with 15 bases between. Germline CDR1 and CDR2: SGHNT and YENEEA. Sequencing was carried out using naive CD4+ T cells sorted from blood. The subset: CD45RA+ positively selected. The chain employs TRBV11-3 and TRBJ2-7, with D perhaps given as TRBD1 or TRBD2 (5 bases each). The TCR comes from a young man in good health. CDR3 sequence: CASSLDGGSNYEQYF. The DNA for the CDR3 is TGTGCCAGCAGCTTGGATGGGGGATCAAACTACGAGCAGTACTTC.